This T cell receptor beta chain was obtained from a study of T cell responses to AZD1222 COVID-19 vaccine. General observations from the study: It was only after the peak T cell response that any repertoires were sampled. Just a handful of people given AZD1222 tested seropositive at baseline. Across the whole spike, CD4 TCRs peaked at regions 160-218 and 743-854.

CDR1 is MNHEY, CDR2 SVGAGI, per germline. Trimming stripped 0 bases from V and 2 bases from J, with 10 bases between. This CDR3 spans 16 amino acids. With respect to this clone: Its antigen is as yet unknown.

Some clones are missing from TCRdb's copy, which holds only in-frame ones; the method was immunoSEQ multiplex PCR. In the table there are 150,000 or so clones, more than 85% of which are singletons. Second-dose schedules of about 4 or about 12 weeks were combined. The sequencing here drew on peripheral blood, taken 28 days after the second AZD1222 dose. V gene TRBV6-5 combines with J gene TRBJ1-4; D possibly corresponds to TRBD1 (5 bases). The clonotype comes from an adult who received the AZD1222 COVID-19 vaccine. The DNA for the CDR3 is TGTGCCAGCAGTTACTCGGGGGGACGGACTAATGAAAAACTGTTTTTT. As protein: CASSYSGGRTNEKLFF.